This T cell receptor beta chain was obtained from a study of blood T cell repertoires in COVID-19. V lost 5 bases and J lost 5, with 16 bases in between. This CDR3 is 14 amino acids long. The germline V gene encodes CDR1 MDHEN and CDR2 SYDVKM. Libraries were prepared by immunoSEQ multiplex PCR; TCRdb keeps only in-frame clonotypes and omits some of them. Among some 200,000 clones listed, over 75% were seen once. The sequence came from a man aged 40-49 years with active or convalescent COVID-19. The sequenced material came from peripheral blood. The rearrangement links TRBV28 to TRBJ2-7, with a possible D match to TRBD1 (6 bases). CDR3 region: CASSTYQGRHEQYF. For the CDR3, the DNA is TGTGCCAGCAGTACATATCAGGGGCGGCACGAGCAGTACTTC.